Given below is one T cell receptor beta chain in context. The antigen is not known. This entry comes from a study of CD8+ T cells in alopecia areata. General study points: Among the top 100, expanded CD8+ clones, as well as scalp clonality, were significantly decreased by tofacitinib.

The CDR3 has 11 residues. Germline CDR1 is DFQATT and CDR2 is SNEGSKA (reference sequence). Losses at the gene ends were 7 bases for V and 4 bases for J; bases not matched to a gene: 3. RNA was isolated and reverse transcribed to cDNA, the sequencing template. Repertoires were generated with immunoSEQ multiplex PCR, while TCRdb's copy carries only in-frame clones and drops some. Of 150,000 to 200,000 clones listed, less than 65% were seen once; the top ten hold approximately 0.97%. Treatment given: oral pan-JAK inhibitor, 5-10 mg twice daily. The chain combines TRBV20-1 with TRBJ1-2; 7 nucleotides match TRBD1. The TCR comes from a human donor with alopecia areata. The specimen was CD4+ T cells sorted from blood, collected at week 24, from a patient treated with tofacitinib. The CDR3 reads CSGGTAYGYTF. The CDR3 DNA follows: TGCAGTGGCGGGACAGCCTATGGCTACACCTTC.